Below, 9 T cell receptor beta chains from the same sample are listed, as sequenced in a study of CD8 T cells in Susac syndrome (dated by TCRdb to about 2019). Preparation of the library involved the immunoSEQ multiplex PCR assay. RNA was extracted using the RNeasy kit, and about 0.5 to 1 microgram was reverse transcribed with random hexamers. TCRdb took the public reads, trimmed them with fastp at Q25, ran MiXCR for clone calling and kept in-frame beta chains. For every CDR3 protein sequence, its rows merge into one entry that carries the most common genes and DNA. This sample gives about 130,000 distinct CDR3 sequences in total; around 96% of them show up just once. More than 0.1% of the sample is held by the ten biggest clonotypes. The sequenced sample was CD4+ T cells from PBMCs. These TCRs come from a human donor in good health.

V usage is TRBV12-3 or TRBV12-4 and J usage is TRBJ1-1; D uncertain. Trimming removed 8 bases at V and 10 bases at J, with 8 bases between. This CDR3 comprises 9 residues. Here the CDR3 reads CASGSRAFF. CDR3 nucleotides: TGTGCCAGCGGGTCCAGAGCTTTCTTT.

The genes are TRBV19 and TRBJ2-5, with 12 bases matching TRBD2. The junction had 6 bases not matched to a gene; V was cut back by 6 bases and J by 4 bases. The CDR3 loop spans 15 amino acids. Germline V gene data show CDR1 as LNHDA and CDR2 as SQIVND (reference sequence). The CDR3 is CASRLAGGGVETQYF. The CDR3 DNA sequence: TGTGCCAGTAGACTAGCGGGAGGAGGTGTAGAGACCCAGTACTTC.

The chain links TRBV19 to TRBJ1-5, with 8 bases aligning to TRBD1. With 7 bases clipped from V and 5 bases from J, the junction kept 13 bases outside the gene matches. This CDR3 spans 16 amino acids. In germline, CDR1 is LNHDA, CDR2 SQIVND (reference sequence). CDR3 sequence reads: CASTQGWGTGDQPQHF. Here the CDR3 DNA reads TGTGCCAGTACCCAAGGGTGGGGGACAGGCGATCAGCCCCAGCATTTT.

The DNA of the CDR3 is TGTGCCAGTAGTATTAGTACTGGCTATGGCTACACCTTC. Protein sequence: CASSISTGYGYTF. V gene TRBV19 combines with J gene TRBJ1-2; D is ambiguous. Trimming left V 3 bases short and J 4 bases short, with 9 bases between. This CDR3 region has 13 residues. In germline, CDR1 is LNHDA, CDR2 SQIVND (reference sequence).

The V gene is TRBV12-3 or TRBV12-4, the J gene TRBJ2-5, with TRBD1 matching 7 bases. V gave up 1 base and J gave up 7 bases; unmatched junction bases: 3. The CDR3 is 13 amino acids. The CDR3 DNA sequence: TGTGCCAGCAGTTTAGGACAGGGCGGGACCCAGTACTTC. This gives the protein CASSLGQGGTQYF.

The J gene is TRBJ1-1, the V gene TRBV29-1, with D uncertain. CDR1 is SQVTM, CDR2 ANQGSEA, per germline. There are 10 residues in the CDR3. The V gene lost 7 bases and the J gene lost 0 bases, with 3 bases spanning the gap. The CDR3: CSGLNTEAFF. As DNA, the CDR3 is TGCAGCGGCTTGAACACTGAAGCTTTCTTT.

The V gene is TRBV5-1, the J gene TRBJ2-5; D call uncertain. Germline V gives CDR1 SGHRS, CDR2 YFSETQ. V lost 0 bases, J lost 5 bases, and 8 bases lay in between. This CDR3 has 13 residues. The CDR3 DNA reads TGCGCCAGCAGCTTGGGCGAGGACGAGACCCAGTACTTC. Translated: CASSLGEDETQYF. Combining the CDR3 with reference TRBV5-1 and TRBJ2-5 gives the whole variable domain KAGVTQTPRYLIKTRGQQVTLSCSPISGHRSVSWYQQTPGQGLQFLFEYFSETQRNKGNFPGRFSGRQFSNSRSEMNVSTLELGDSALYLCASSLGEDETQYFGPGTRLLVL.

V and J are TRBV5-1 and TRBJ2-7, with 10 bases identical to TRBD2. Trimming took 2 bases from V and 2 from J; bases not matched to a gene: 7. The CDR3 consists of 16 residues. The germline V gene has CDR1 SGHRS and CDR2 YFSETQ. The CDR3 DNA reads as TGCGCCAGCAGCTTTCCAGCGGGAGGGGATCCCTACGAGCAGTACTTC. Translation gives CASSFPAGGDPYEQYF. The complete variable domain, with remaining parts taken from reference TRBV5-1 and TRBJ2-7, reads KAGVTQTPRYLIKTRGQQVTLSCSPISGHRSVSWYQQTPGQGLQFLFEYFSETQRNKGNFPGRFSGRQFSNSRSEMNVSTLELGDSALYLCASSFPAGGDPYEQYFGPGTRLTVT.

V and J are TRBV5-1 and TRBJ1-1; tentatively, D is TRBD1 (5 bases). CDR3 length: 12 amino acids. V was cut by 1 base and J by 7 bases, with 8 bases left in between. The germline V gene has CDR1 SGHRS and CDR2 YFSETQ. This CDR3 is CASSLSQGEAFF. In DNA form, the CDR3 reads TGCGCCAGCAGCTTGTCCCAGGGTGAAGCTTTCTTT.